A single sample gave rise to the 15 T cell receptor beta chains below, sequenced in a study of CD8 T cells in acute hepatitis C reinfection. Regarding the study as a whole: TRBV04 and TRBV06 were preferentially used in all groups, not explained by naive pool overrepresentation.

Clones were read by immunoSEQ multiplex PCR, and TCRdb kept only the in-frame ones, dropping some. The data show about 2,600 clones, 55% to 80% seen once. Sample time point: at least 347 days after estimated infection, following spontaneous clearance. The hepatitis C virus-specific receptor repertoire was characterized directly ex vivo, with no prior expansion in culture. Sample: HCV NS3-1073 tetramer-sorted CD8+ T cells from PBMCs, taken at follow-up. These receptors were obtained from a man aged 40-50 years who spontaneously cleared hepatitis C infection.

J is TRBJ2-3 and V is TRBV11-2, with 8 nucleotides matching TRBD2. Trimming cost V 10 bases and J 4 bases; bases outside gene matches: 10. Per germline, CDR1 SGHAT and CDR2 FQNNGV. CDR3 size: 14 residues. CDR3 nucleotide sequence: TGTGCCACCGGGGGGGAGGGCCCCGCAGATACGCAGTATTTT. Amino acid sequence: CATGGEGPADTQYF.

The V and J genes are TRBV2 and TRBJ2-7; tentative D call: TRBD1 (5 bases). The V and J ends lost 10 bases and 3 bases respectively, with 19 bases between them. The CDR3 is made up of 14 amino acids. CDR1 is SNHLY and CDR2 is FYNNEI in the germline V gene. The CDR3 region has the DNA TGTGCCACAGACTTCCAGGGTCGTAACTACGAGCAGTACTTC. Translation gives CATDFQGRNYEQYF.

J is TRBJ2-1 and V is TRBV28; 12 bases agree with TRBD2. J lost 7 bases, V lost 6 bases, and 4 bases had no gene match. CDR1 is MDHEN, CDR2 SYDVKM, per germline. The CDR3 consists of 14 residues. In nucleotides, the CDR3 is TGTGCCAGCAGCTCGACTAGCGGGAGTAATGAGCAGTTCTTC. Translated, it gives CASSSTSGSNEQFF.

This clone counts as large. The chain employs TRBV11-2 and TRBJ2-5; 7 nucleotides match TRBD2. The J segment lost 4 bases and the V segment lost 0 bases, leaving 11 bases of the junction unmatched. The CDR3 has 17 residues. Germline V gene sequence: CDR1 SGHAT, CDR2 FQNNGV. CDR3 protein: CASSLEVAAGGGETQYF. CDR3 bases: TGTGCCAGCAGCTTAGAGGTAGCGGCAGGCGGGGGAGAGACCCAGTACTTC. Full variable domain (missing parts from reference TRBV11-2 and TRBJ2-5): EAGVAQSPRYKIIEKRQSVAFWCNPISGHATLYWYQQILGQGPKLLIQFQNNGVVDDSQLPKDRFSAERLKGVDSTLKIQPAKLEDSAVYLCASSLEVAAGGGETQYFGPGTRLLVL.

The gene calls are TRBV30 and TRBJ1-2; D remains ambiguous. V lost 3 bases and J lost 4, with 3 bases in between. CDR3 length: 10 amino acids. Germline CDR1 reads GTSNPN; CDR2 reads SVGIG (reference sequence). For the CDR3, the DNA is TGTGCCTGGAGGGGCTATGGCTACACCTTC. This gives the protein CAWRGYGYTF.

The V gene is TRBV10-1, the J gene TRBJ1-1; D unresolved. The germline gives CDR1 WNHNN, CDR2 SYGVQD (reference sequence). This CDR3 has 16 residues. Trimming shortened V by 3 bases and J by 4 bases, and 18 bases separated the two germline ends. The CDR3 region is CASSEGKLGLSTEAFF. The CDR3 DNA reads TGCGCCAGCAGTGAAGGGAAGCTGGGGTTGAGCACTGAAGCTTTCTTT.

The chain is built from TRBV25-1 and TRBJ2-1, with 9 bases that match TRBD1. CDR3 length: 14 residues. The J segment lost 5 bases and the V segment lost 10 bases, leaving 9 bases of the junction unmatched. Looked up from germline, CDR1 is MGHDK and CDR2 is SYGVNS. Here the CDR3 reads CATIGTGKDNEQFF. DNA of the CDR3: TGTGCCACCATCGGGACAGGGAAAGACAATGAGCAGTTCTTC.

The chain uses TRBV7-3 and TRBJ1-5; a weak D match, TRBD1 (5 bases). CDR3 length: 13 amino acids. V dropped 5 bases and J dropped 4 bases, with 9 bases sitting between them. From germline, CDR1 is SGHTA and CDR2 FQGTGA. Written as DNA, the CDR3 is TGTGCCAGCAGCCGCGACAGTAATCAGCCCCAGCATTTT. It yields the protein CASSRDSNQPQHF.

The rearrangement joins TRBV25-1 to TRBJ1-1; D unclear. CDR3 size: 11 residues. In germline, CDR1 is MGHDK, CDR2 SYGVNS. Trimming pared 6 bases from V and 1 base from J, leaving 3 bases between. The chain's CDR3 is CASRENTEAFF. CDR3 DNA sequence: TGTGCCAGCAGGGAGAACACTGAAGCTTTCTTT.

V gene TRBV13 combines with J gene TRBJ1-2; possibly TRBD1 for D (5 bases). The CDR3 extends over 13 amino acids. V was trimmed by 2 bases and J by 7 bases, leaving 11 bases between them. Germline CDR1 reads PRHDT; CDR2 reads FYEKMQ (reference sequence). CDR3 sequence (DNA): TGTGCCAGCAGCTTACAGGGAAGCGCTGGCTACACCTTC. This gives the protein CASSLQGSAGYTF.

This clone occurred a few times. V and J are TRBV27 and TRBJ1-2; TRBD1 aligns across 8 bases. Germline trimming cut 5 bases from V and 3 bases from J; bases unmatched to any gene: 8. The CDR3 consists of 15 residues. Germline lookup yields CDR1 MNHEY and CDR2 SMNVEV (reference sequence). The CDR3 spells CASSSSGTGDYGYTF. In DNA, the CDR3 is TGTGCCAGCAGTAGTTCCGGGACAGGTGACTATGGCTACACCTTC.

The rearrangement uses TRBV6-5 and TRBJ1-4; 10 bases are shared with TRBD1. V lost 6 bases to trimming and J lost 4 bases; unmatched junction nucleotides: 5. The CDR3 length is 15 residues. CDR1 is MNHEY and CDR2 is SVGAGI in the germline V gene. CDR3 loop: CASSRQGAVNEKLFF. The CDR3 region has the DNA TGTGCCAGCAGCCGACAGGGGGCCGTTAATGAAAAACTGTTTTTT.

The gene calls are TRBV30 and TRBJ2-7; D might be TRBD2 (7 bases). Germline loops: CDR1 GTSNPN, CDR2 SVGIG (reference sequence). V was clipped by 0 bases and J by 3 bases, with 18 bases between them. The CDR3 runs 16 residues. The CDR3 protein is CAWSVRTGGGFYEQYF. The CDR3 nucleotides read TGTGCCTGGAGTGTAAGGACGGGGGGCGGATTCTACGAGCAGTACTTC.

CDR3: CSALARGAYEQYF. CDR3 DNA sequence: TGCAGCGCCTTAGCGAGGGGCGCCTACGAGCAGTACTTC. The chain joins TRBV29-1 to TRBJ2-7; D assignment may be TRBD1 or TRBD2 (5 bases each). With 7 bases removed from V and 2 bases from J, the gap between germline ends came to 15 bases. Per germline, CDR1 SQVTM and CDR2 ANQGSEA. CDR3 length: 13 amino acids.

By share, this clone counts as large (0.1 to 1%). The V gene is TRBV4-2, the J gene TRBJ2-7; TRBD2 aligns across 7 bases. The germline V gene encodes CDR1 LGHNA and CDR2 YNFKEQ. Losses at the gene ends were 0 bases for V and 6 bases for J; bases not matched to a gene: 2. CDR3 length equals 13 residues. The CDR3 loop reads CASSQEAGSEQYF. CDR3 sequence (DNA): TGTGCCAGCAGCCAAGAAGCGGGGAGCGAGCAGTACTTC.